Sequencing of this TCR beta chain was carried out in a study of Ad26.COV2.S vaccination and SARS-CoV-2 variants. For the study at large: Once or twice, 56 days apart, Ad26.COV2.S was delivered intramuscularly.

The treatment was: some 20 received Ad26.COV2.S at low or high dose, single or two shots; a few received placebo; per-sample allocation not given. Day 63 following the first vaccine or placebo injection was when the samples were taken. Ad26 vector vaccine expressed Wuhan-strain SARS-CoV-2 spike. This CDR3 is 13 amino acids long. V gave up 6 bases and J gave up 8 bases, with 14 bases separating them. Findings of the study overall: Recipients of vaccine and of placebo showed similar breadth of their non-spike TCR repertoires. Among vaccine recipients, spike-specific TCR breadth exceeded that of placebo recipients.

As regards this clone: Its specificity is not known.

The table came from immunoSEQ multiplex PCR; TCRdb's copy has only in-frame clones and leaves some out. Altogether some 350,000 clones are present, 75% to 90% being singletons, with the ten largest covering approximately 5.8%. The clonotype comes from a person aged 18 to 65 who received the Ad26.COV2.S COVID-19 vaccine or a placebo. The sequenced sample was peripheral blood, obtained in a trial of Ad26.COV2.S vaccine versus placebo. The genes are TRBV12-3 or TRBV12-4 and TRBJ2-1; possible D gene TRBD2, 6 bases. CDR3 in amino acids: CASSPPGDHEQFF. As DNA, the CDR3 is TGTGCCAGCAGCCCACCGGGGGACCATGAGCAGTTCTTC.